The rows below give T cell receptor beta chains drawn from one sample of a study of blood T cell repertoires in COVID-19. Assay used: immunoSEQ multiplex PCR; TCRdb lists only in-frame clones, some missing. The sample holds some 120,000 clones, 70% to 90% seen once. Input material: peripheral blood. Receptor source: a man aged 50 to 59 with acute or convalescent COVID-19. The CDR3 runs from the conserved cysteine through the conserved F or W. A D gene is named only where the DNA matches it firmly. Size is stated for part of the rows, as once, few or many counts, or as a class when the clone is expanded.

CDR3 DNA: TGTGCCAGCAACCGGGACAGGGGCGATACGCAGTATTTT; CDR3 protein: CASNRDRGDTQYF; D gene: TRBD1; V gene: TRBV6-5; clone size: .; J gene: TRBJ2-3
CDR3 DNA: TGTGCCAGCAGCCAAGAACTAACTAGCGGGAGGGCCCACAATGAGCAGTTCTTC; CDR3 protein: CASSQELTSGRAHNEQFF; D gene: TRBD2; V gene: TRBV3-1/TRBV3-2; clone size: .; J gene: TRBJ2-1
CDR3 DNA: TGTGCCAGCAGCTTGCTGCTAGTACCTTCTGGGGCCAACGTCCTGACTTTC; CDR3 protein: CASSLLLVPSGANVLTF; D gene: .; V gene: TRBV5-5; clone size: .; J gene: TRBJ2-6
CDR3 DNA: TGTGCCAGCAGCCGGACTCCTGAAAAACTGTTTTTT; CDR3 protein: CASSRTPEKLFF; D gene: .; V gene: TRBV6-5; clone size: .; J gene: TRBJ1-4
CDR3 DNA: TGTGCCAGCAGCTTAAATAAGCGGGGTGGCAATCAGCCCCAGCATTTT; CDR3 protein: CASSLNKRGGNQPQHF; D gene: .; V gene: TRBV7-7; clone size: once; J gene: TRBJ1-5
CDR3 DNA: TGCGCCAGCAGCCGAGGAGCTAGCGGGAGGCGGGATGAGCAGTTCTTC; CDR3 protein: CASSRGASGRRDEQFF; D gene: TRBD2; V gene: TRBV4-3; clone size: .; J gene: TRBJ2-1
CDR3 DNA: TGTGCCAGCTATACTAATACTTGGTATTTT; CDR3 protein: CASYTNTWYF; D gene: .; V gene: TRBV6-5; clone size: .; J gene: TRBJ2-3
CDR3 DNA: TGTGCCAGCAGGCTGCCGGGACAGGGGTCCACTGAAGCTTTCTTT; CDR3 protein: CASRLPGQGSTEAFF; D gene: TRBD1; V gene: TRBV27; clone size: .; J gene: TRBJ1-1
CDR3 DNA: TGTGCCAGCATAAGGGGTGGGGAAGTCGGCACAAGGGGTGAGCAGTTCTTC; CDR3 protein: CASIRGGEVGTRGEQFF; D gene: .; V gene: TRBV9; clone size: .; J gene: TRBJ2-1
CDR3 DNA: TGCAGTGCTAGTAACAGGGTGGCTCTCTATGGCTACACCTTC; CDR3 protein: CSASNRVALYGYTF; D gene: .; V gene: TRBV20-1; clone size: .; J gene: TRBJ1-2
CDR3 DNA: TGTGCCAGCAGCCATAACGAACTAGCGGGACCCTACGAGCAGTACTTC; CDR3 protein: CASSHNELAGPYEQYF; D gene: TRBD2; V gene: TRBV13; clone size: .; J gene: TRBJ2-7
CDR3 DNA: TGTGCCAGCAGTGAAGCTCCAGGGCCAGGGAGGTACGAGCAGTACTTC; CDR3 protein: CASSEAPGPGRYEQYF; D gene: .; V gene: TRBV6-1; clone size: .; J gene: TRBJ2-7
CDR3 DNA: TGTGCCAGCAGTGATCATAGCGGGAGGGACGAGCAGTACTTC; CDR3 protein: CASSDHSGRDEQYF; D gene: TRBD2; V gene: TRBV6-1; clone size: .; J gene: TRBJ2-7
CDR3 DNA: TGTGCCAGCAGTTCAGGGTTTAAGGGCGAGCAGTTCTTC; CDR3 protein: CASSSGFKGEQFF; D gene: .; V gene: TRBV5-4; clone size: .; J gene: TRBJ2-1
CDR3 DNA: TGTGCCAGCAGCGTAGGTCGGACTAGCGGGGCTCTACCACAGTTCTTC; CDR3 protein: CASSVGRTSGALPQFF; D gene: TRBD2; V gene: TRBV9; clone size: .; J gene: TRBJ2-1
CDR3 DNA: TGTGCCAGCAGTTTCCCCCCCGGTGGAGCGAGTCGGGATACGCAGTATTTT; CDR3 protein: CASSFPPGGASRDTQYF; D gene: .; V gene: TRBV28; clone size: .; J gene: TRBJ2-3
CDR3 DNA: TGTGCCTGGACTTCGAACGGGACACCTAATGAAAAACTGTTTTTT; CDR3 protein: CAWTSNGTPNEKLFF; D gene: .; V gene: TRBV30; clone size: .; J gene: TRBJ1-4
CDR3 DNA: TGCGCCAGCAGCTTGGGCCTTCCAACAGGGGTAGGAGCTTTCTTT; CDR3 protein: CASSLGLPTGVGAFF; D gene: TRBD1; V gene: TRBV5-1; clone size: .; J gene: TRBJ1-1
CDR3 DNA: TGCGCCAGCAGCTCCTCTCTAGTCGGGAACACCGGGGAGCTGTTTTTT; CDR3 protein: CASSSSLVGNTGELFF; D gene: .; V gene: TRBV5-1; clone size: .; J gene: TRBJ2-2
CDR3 DNA: TGCGCCAGCAGCTTGGTGGGGGCTCAAAAGGATTTT; CDR3 protein: CASSLVGAQKDF; D gene: .; V gene: TRBV5-1; clone size: .; J gene: TRBJ2-3
CDR3 DNA: TGTGCCAGCAGTTCAGGGCAGGGTCGCGCCTACGTCCGCGGCTACACCTTC; CDR3 protein: CASSSGQGRAYVRGYTF; D gene: .; V gene: TRBV27; clone size: .; J gene: TRBJ1-2
CDR3 DNA: TGTGCCAGCAGCTCTGGGGCCTCCTCCTACAATGAGCAGTTCTTC; CDR3 protein: CASSSGASSYNEQFF; D gene: .; V gene: TRBV11-2; clone size: few; J gene: TRBJ2-1
CDR3 DNA: TGCAGTGCTAGTCGTCCGACTAGCGGGAGTCATACGCAGTATTTT; CDR3 protein: CSASRPTSGSHTQYF; D gene: TRBD2; V gene: TRBV20-1; clone size: once; J gene: TRBJ2-3
CDR3 DNA: TGTGCCAGCAGCTCCGGACAAGCTGGAAACACCATATATTTT; CDR3 protein: CASSSGQAGNTIYF; D gene: .; V gene: TRBV5-6; clone size: .; J gene: TRBJ1-3
CDR3 DNA: TGTGCTAGTGGTTTGGTACACGGGGAAGGCTACACCTTC; CDR3 protein: CASGLVHGEGYTF; D gene: .; V gene: TRBV12-5; clone size: .; J gene: TRBJ1-2
CDR3 DNA: TGTGCCAGTATTGACGGACAGGGGCTCTACAATGAGCAGTTCTTC; CDR3 protein: CASIDGQGLYNEQFF; D gene: TRBD1; V gene: TRBV19; clone size: .; J gene: TRBJ2-1
CDR3 DNA: TGTGCCAGCAGGATGGGGACACCCAGGAACACTGAAGCTTTCTTT; CDR3 protein: CASRMGTPRNTEAFF; D gene: .; V gene: TRBV5-5; clone size: .; J gene: TRBJ1-1
CDR3 DNA: TGTGCCTGGGGGGGACAGGGGGCTCCCTATGGCTACACCTTC; CDR3 protein: CAWGGQGAPYGYTF; D gene: TRBD1; V gene: TRBV30; clone size: .; J gene: TRBJ1-2
CDR3 DNA: TGTGCCAGCAGCCCGCGGGTGGGAGGGCCGGGTTACGAGCAGTACTTC; CDR3 protein: CASSPRVGGPGYEQYF; D gene: TRBD2; V gene: TRBV7-9; clone size: .; J gene: TRBJ2-7
CDR3 DNA: TGCGCCAGCAGCTTGGACCCGGGTCGGTGGAATCAGCCCCAGCATTTT; CDR3 protein: CASSLDPGRWNQPQHF; D gene: .; V gene: TRBV5-1; clone size: .; J gene: TRBJ1-5
CDR3 DNA: TGTGCCAGCAGAAGGACAGGGGCAAATTCACCCCTCCACTTT; CDR3 protein: CASRRTGANSPLHF; D gene: TRBD1; V gene: TRBV25-1; clone size: .; J gene: TRBJ1-6
CDR3 DNA: TGTGCCAGCAGTGGGGGGACAGATTGCCCTCCCGAGCAGTACTTC; CDR3 protein: CASSGGTDCPPEQYF; D gene: TRBD1; V gene: TRBV6-4; clone size: .; J gene: TRBJ2-7
CDR3 DNA: TGTGCCAGCAGCGACCCGGGAGTCGGGGGTCAGCCCCAGCATTTT; CDR3 protein: CASSDPGVGGQPQHF; D gene: .; V gene: TRBV6-5; clone size: once; J gene: TRBJ1-5
CDR3 DNA: TGCGCCAGCAGCTTTCCGGGACAGGGAAACGAGCAGTACTTC; CDR3 protein: CASSFPGQGNEQYF; D gene: TRBD1; V gene: TRBV5-1; clone size: .; J gene: TRBJ2-7
CDR3 DNA: TGTGCCTGGAGTGTAGGACGGGAGCTCGGCGAGCAGTACTTC; CDR3 protein: CAWSVGRELGEQYF; D gene: .; V gene: TRBV30; clone size: few; J gene: TRBJ2-7
CDR3 DNA: TGTGCCAGCTCACCCATTGAGGTTTTCAACACTGAAGCTTTCTTT; CDR3 protein: CASSPIEVFNTEAFF; D gene: .; V gene: TRBV18; clone size: .; J gene: TRBJ1-1
CDR3 DNA: TGTGCCAGTAGTATATCAGGGTTCAATCAGCCCCAGCATTTT; CDR3 protein: CASSISGFNQPQHF; D gene: .; V gene: TRBV19; clone size: .; J gene: TRBJ1-5
CDR3 DNA: TGTGCCAGCAGTTTATGGGCTTCTGGTGCGGGAGGGTTCACAGATACGCAGTATTTT; CDR3 protein: CASSLWASGAGGFTDTQYF; D gene: TRBD2; V gene: TRBV27; clone size: .; J gene: TRBJ2-3
CDR3 DNA: TGTGCCAGCAGCCCCCACGGGACAAACGAGCAGTACTTC; CDR3 protein: CASSPHGTNEQYF; D gene: .; V gene: TRBV3-1/TRBV3-2; clone size: .; J gene: TRBJ2-7
CDR3 DNA: TGTGCCAGCAGTGAATCTCGGCTAGTTGGTTCCTACAATGAGCAGTTCTTC; CDR3 protein: CASSESRLVGSYNEQFF; D gene: .; V gene: TRBV6-1; clone size: .; J gene: TRBJ2-1
CDR3 DNA: TGCGCCAGCAGCAAGACTAGCGGGAGTCAAGAGACCCAGTACTTC; CDR3 protein: CASSKTSGSQETQYF; D gene: TRBD2; V gene: TRBV5-1; clone size: .; J gene: TRBJ2-5
CDR3 DNA: TGCGCCAGCAGCTTGGCTGGCAGTCAAGAGACCCAGTACTTC; CDR3 protein: CASSLAGSQETQYF; D gene: .; V gene: TRBV5-1; clone size: .; J gene: TRBJ2-5
CDR3 DNA: TGTGCCATCAGCAGGGGTGGCGAGCCCCAGCATTTT; CDR3 protein: CAISRGGEPQHF; D gene: .; V gene: TRBV10-3; clone size: .; J gene: TRBJ1-5
CDR3 DNA: TGCGCCAGCAGTGTGGCTAGCGGGAACACCGGGGAGCTGTTTTTT; CDR3 protein: CASSVASGNTGELFF; D gene: TRBD2; V gene: TRBV10-2; clone size: few; J gene: TRBJ2-2
CDR3 DNA: TGCGCCAGCAGGATCGACAGGGCAGAAAATTCACCCCTCCACTTT; CDR3 protein: CASRIDRAENSPLHF; D gene: TRBD1; V gene: TRBV10-2; clone size: .; J gene: TRBJ1-6
CDR3 DNA: TGTGCCAGCAGTTACACGGGAACAACTAACTATGGCTACACCTTC; CDR3 protein: CASSYTGTTNYGYTF; D gene: .; V gene: TRBV6-5; clone size: .; J gene: TRBJ1-2
CDR3 DNA: TGTGCCAGCAGCTTAGCGAGGGACTTTACCTACAATGAGCAGTTCTTC; CDR3 protein: CASSLARDFTYNEQFF; D gene: .; V gene: TRBV7-2; clone size: .; J gene: TRBJ2-1
CDR3 DNA: TGTGCCTGGAACCGGGACAGGGCCTACGCTGAAGCTTTCTTT; CDR3 protein: CAWNRDRAYAEAFF; D gene: TRBD1; V gene: TRBV30; clone size: few; J gene: TRBJ1-1
CDR3 DNA: TGTGCCAGCAGTGCACAGGGGTTGTCTAATGAAAAACTGTTTTTT; CDR3 protein: CASSAQGLSNEKLFF; D gene: TRBD1; V gene: TRBV25-1; clone size: .; J gene: TRBJ1-4
CDR3 DNA: TGTGCCAGCAGCCAAGTTGGGGGCCAGACCGGGGAGCTGTTTTTT; CDR3 protein: CASSQVGGQTGELFF; D gene: .; V gene: TRBV14; clone size: .; J gene: TRBJ2-2
CDR3 DNA: TGTGCCAGCAGCAAAGAGGGGAGGGGGGCGAATTTCTACGAGCAGTACTTC; CDR3 protein: CASSKEGRGANFYEQYF; D gene: .; V gene: TRBV21-1; clone size: .; J gene: TRBJ2-7
CDR3 DNA: TGTGCCAGCAGCTTTGGACAGGGGGCTCACGATGAGCAGTTCTTC; CDR3 protein: CASSFGQGAHDEQFF; D gene: TRBD1; V gene: TRBV7-9; clone size: .; J gene: TRBJ2-1
CDR3 DNA: TGTGCCAGCAGCACCGAACGTCAGGGCGTGGGGCAGTACTTC; CDR3 protein: CASSTERQGVGQYF; D gene: .; V gene: TRBV7-9; clone size: .; J gene: TRBJ2-7